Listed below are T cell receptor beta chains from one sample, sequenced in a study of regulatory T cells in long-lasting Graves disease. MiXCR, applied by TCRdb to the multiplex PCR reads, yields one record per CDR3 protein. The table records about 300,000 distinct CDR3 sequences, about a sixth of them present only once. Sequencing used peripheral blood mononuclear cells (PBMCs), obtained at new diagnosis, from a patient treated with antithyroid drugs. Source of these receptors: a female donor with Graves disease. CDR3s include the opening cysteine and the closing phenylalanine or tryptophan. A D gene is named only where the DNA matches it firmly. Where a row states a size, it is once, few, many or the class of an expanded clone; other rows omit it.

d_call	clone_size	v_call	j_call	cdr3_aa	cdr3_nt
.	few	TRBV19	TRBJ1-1	CASSFGHEAFF	TGTGCCAGTAGCTTCGGCCATGAAGCTTTCTTT
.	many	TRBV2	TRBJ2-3	CASSERASADTQYF	TGTGCCAGCAGTGAAAGAGCTAGCGCGGATACGCAGTATTTT
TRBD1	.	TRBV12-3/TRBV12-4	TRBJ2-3	CASSSGTGAEYF	TGTGCCAGCAGTTCCGGGACAGGGGCAGAGTACTTC
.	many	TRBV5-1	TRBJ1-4	CASSLTGRDGNEKLFF	TGCGCCAGCAGCTTGACCGGTCGCGACGGTAATGAAAAACTGTTTTTT
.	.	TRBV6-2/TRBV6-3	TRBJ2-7	CASSLGGARKDEQYF	TGTGCCAGCAGTTTAGGCGGGGCAAGGAAGGACGAGCAGTACTTC
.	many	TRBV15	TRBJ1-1	CATSRDRPGWDTEAFF	TGTGCCACCAGCAGAGATCGACCCGGTTGGGACACTGAAGCTTTCTTT
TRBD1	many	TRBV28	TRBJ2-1	CASSTGTDQFF	TGTGCCAGCAGTACCGGGACAGACCAGTTCTTC
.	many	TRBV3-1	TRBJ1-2	CASSPGQHPRTNYGYTF	TGTGCCAGCAGCCCCGGACAGCACCCGCGAACTAACTATGGCTACACCTTC
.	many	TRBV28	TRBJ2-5	CASSSAESPETQYF	TGTGCCAGCAGTTCCGCTGAATCCCCAGAGACCCAGTACTTC
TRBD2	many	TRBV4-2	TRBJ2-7	CASSPRQAGVLEQYF	TGTGCCAGCAGCCCCCGTCAAGCGGGAGTGCTCGAGCAGTACTTC
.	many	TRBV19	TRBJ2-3	CASSPRTVSTDTQYF	TGTGCCAGTAGTCCCCGGACAGTTAGCACAGATACGCAGTATTTT
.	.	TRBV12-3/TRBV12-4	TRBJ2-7	CAGTLMGEQYF	TGTGCCGGCACCCTGATGGGCGAGCAGTACTTC
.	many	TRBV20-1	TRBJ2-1	CSASLTSNHEQFF	TGCAGTGCTAGCCTTACTAGTAACCATGAGCAGTTCTTC
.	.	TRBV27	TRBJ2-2	CASSVERGGELFF	TGTGCCAGCAGTGTAGAAAGGGGCGGGGAGCTGTTTTTT
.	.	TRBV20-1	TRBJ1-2	CSARVHTLYGYTF	TGCAGTGCTAGAGTCCACACACTTTATGGCTACACCTTC
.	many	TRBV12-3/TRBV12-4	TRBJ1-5	CASSFLYSGPQHF	TGTGCCAGCAGTTTTCTCTACTCCGGGCCCCAGCATTTT
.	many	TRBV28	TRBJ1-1	CASSTKMRSEAFF	TGTGCCAGCAGTACCAAGATGAGGTCTGAAGCTTTCTTT
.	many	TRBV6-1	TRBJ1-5	CASSREEHQPQHF	TGTGCCAGCAGCCGTGAGGAGCATCAGCCCCAGCATTTT
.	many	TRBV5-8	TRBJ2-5	CASSYQGRTARTQYF	TGTGCCAGCAGCTACCAGGGTCGTACCGCCAGGACCCAGTACTTC
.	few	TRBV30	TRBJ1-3	CAWSVGTLTSGNTIYF	TGTGCCTGGAGTGTTGGGACACTCACCTCTGGAAACACCATATATTTT
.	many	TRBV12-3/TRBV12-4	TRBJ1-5	CASSFLSGPNQPQHF	TGTGCCAGCAGTTTCTTGTCAGGGCCGAATCAGCCCCAGCATTTT
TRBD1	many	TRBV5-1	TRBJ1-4	CASSPGQGRIF	TGCGCCAGCAGCCCGGGACAGGGAAGGATTTTT
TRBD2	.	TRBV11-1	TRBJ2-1	CASSLHRTGTSGSSEQFF	TGTGCCAGCAGCTTACACCGGACGGGAACTAGCGGGAGTAGCGAGCAGTTCTTC
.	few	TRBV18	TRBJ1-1	CASSPLGPEAFF	TGTGCCAGCTCACCATTGGGGCCGGAAGCTTTCTTT
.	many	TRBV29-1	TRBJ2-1	CSVVPAVDEQFF	TGCAGCGTTGTGCCAGCTGTCGATGAGCAGTTCTTC
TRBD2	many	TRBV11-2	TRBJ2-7	CASSLVVAGAYEQYF	TGTGCCAGCAGCTTAGTCGTAGCGGGAGCCTACGAGCAGTACTTC
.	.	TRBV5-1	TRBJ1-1	CASSLRRVRETEAFF	TGCGCCAGCAGCTTGCGGAGGGTGAGGGAAACTGAAGCTTTCTTT
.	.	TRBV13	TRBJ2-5	CASSLVAGGSETQYF	TGTGCCAGCAGCTTAGTAGCCGGAGGGAGTGAGACCCAGTACTTC
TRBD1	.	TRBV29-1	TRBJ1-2	CSVEDPGTGRDGYTF	TGCAGCGTTGAAGACCCCGGGACAGGGAGGGATGGCTACACCTTC
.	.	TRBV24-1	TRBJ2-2	CATSDLGETGELFF	TGTGCCACCAGTGATTTGGGAGAAACCGGGGAGCTGTTTTTT
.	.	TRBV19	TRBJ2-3	CASSLVVGKDTQYF	TGTGCCAGTAGTCTGGTCGTAGGGAAAGATACGCAGTATTTT
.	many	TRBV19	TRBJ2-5	CASSPIKVQLETQYF	TGTGCCAGTAGCCCCATAAAAGTACAGTTGGAGACCCAGTACTTC
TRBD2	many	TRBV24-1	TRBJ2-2	CAIWVPGTSGAGELFF	TGTGCCATCTGGGTACCCGGGACTAGCGGGGCCGGGGAGCTGTTTTTT
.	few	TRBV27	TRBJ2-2	CASSYSMRWTGELFF	TGTGCCAGCAGTTACTCGATGAGGTGGACCGGGGAGCTGTTTTTT
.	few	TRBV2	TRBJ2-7	CASSEFRGPGNEQYF	TGTGCCAGCAGTGAATTCAGGGGCCCTGGGAACGAGCAGTACTTC
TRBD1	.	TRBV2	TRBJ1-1	CASPRQGNTEAFF	TGTGCCAGCCCAAGACAGGGGAACACTGAAGCTTTCTTT
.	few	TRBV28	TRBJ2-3	CASSLTGVTDTQYF	TGTGCCAGCAGTTTAACGGGAGTGACAGATACGCAGTATTTT
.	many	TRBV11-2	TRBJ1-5	CASSLDSRNQPQHF	TGTGCCAGCAGCTTAGACTCTCGGAATCAGCCCCAGCATTTT
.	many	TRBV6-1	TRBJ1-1	CASSPGLTLDTEAFF	TGTGCCAGCAGTCCCGGACTGACTTTGGACACTGAAGCTTTCTTT
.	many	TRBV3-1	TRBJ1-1	CASSLGHEAFF	TGTGCCAGCAGCCTGGGACATGAAGCTTTCTTT
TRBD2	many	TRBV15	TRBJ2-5	CATSRKIGLAGWGTQYF	TGTGCCACCAGCAGAAAGATCGGACTAGCGGGATGGGGGACCCAGTACTTC
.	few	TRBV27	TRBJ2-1	CASFDPSYNEQFF	TGTGCCAGCTTCGACCCCTCCTACAATGAGCAGTTCTTC
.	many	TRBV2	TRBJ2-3	CASIRAVSTDTQYF	TGTGCCAGCATCCGGGCAGTGAGCACAGATACGCAGTATTTT
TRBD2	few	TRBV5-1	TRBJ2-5	CASSTGLAGGIQETQYF	TGCGCCAGCAGCACGGGACTAGCGGGAGGGATTCAAGAGACCCAGTACTTC
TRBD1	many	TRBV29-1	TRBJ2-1	CSVLTGWGPYNEQFF	TGCAGCGTATTGACAGGGTGGGGGCCCTACAATGAGCAGTTCTTC
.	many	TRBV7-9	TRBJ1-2	CASSFPDKNYGYTF	TGTGCCAGCAGCTTTCCGGACAAAAACTATGGCTACACCTTC
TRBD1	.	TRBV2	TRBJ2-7	CASSGDRTGEQYF	TGTGCCAGCAGTGGGGACAGGACCGGGGAGCAGTACTTC
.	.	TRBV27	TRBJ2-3	CASSETNVAGKADTQYF	TGTGCCAGCAGTGAAACCAATGTGGCGGGGAAGGCAGATACGCAGTATTTT
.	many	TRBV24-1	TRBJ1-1	CATSHGNTEAFF	TGTGCCACAAGTCACGGAAACACTGAAGCTTTCTTT
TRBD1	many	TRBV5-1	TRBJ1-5	CASSMTGDRNQPQHF	TGCGCCAGCAGTATGACAGGGGATCGCAATCAGCCCCAGCATTTT
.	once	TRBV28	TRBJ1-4	CASGDPRGTNEKLFF	TGTGCCAGCGGTGACCCTCGGGGGACTAATGAAAAACTGTTTTTT
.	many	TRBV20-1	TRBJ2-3	CSARRLASGEEDTQYF	TGCAGTGCTAGAAGGTTGGCCAGCGGTGAGGAGGATACGCAGTATTTT
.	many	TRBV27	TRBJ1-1	CASSFLASVTEAFF	TGTGCCAGCAGTTTCCTTGCCTCGGTCACTGAAGCTTTCTTT
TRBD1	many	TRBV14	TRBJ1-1	CASSYTGDTEAFF	TGTGCCAGCAGCTATACAGGGGACACTGAAGCTTTCTTT
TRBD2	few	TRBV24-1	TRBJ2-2	CATSDPGLVGDTGELFF	TGTGCCACCAGTGATCCCGGACTAGTTGGGGACACCGGGGAGCTGTTTTTT
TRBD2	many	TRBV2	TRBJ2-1	CASRAGLAEYNEQFF	TGTGCCAGCAGAGCGGGACTAGCGGAGTACAATGAGCAGTTCTTC
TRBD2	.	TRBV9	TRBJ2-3	CASSPPELAGGTDTQYF	TGTGCCAGCAGCCCCCCCGAGCTAGCGGGAGGCACAGATACGCAGTATTTT
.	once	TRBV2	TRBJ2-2	CASSGGFAGELFF	TGTGCCAGCAGTGGGGGATTTGCCGGGGAGCTGTTTTTT
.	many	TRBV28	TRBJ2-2	CASSRTQPPRELFF	TGTGCCAGCAGCCGCACCCAACCCCCGCGTGAGCTGTTTTTT
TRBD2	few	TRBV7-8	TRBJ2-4	CASSPYPSGRASHENIQYF	TGTGCCAGCAGCCCCTATCCTAGCGGGAGGGCCTCCCATGAGAACATTCAGTACTTC